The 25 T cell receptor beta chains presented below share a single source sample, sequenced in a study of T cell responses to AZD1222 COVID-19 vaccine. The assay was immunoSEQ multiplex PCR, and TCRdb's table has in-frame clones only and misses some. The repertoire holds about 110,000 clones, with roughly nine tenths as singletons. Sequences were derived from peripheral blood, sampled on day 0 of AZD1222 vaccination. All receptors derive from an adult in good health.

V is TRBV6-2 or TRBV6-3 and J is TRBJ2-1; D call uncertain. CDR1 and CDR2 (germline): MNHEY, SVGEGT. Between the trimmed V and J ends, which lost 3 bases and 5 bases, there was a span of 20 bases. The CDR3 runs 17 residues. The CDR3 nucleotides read TGTGCCAGCAGTTATAGCCGAATGGCGGTTCGGAACAATGAGCAGTTCTTC. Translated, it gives CASSYSRMAVRNNEQFF.

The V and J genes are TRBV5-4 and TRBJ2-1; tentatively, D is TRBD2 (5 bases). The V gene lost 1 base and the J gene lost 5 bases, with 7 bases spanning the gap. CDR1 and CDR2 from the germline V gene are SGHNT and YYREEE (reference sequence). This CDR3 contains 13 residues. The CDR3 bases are TGTGCCAGCAGCTTGCGGGGAAACAATGAGCAGTTCTTC. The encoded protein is CASSLRGNNEQFF.

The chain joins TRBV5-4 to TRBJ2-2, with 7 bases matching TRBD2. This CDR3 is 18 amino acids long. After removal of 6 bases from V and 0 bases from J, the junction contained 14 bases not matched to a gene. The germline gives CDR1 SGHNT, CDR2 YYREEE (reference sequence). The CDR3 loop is CASTDETKRGSNTGELFF. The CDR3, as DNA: TGTGCCAGCACCGATGAAACAAAGCGGGGATCGAACACCGGGGAGCTGTTTTTT.

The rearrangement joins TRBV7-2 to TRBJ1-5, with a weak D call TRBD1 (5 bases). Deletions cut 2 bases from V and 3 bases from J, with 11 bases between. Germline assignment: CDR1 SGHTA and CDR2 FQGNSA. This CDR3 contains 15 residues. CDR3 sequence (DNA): TGTGCCAGCAGCTTAAGGTGGGGGACCAATCAGCCCCAGCATTTT. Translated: CASSLRWGTNQPQHF.

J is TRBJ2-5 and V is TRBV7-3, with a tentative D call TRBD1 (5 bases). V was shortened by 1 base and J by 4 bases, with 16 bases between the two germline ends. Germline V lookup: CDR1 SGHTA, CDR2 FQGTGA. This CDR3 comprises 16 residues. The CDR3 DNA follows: TGTGCCAGCAGCTTAAGTGGCCTCAGGGTTGGAGAGACCCAGTACTTC. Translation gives CASSLSGLRVGETQYF.

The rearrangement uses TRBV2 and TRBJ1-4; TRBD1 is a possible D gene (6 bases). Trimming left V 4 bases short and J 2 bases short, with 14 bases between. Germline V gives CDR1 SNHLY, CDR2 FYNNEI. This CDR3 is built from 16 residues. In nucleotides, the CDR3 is TGTGCCAGCAGTGGACAGGCCCCGGGGACTAATGAAAAACTGTTTTTT. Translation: CASSGQAPGTNEKLFF.

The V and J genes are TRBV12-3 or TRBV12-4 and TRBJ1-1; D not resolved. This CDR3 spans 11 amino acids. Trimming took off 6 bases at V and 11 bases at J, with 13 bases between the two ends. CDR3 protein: CASRSGPRAFF. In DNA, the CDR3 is TGTGCCAGCAGGTCCGGGCCTCGGGCTTTCTTT.

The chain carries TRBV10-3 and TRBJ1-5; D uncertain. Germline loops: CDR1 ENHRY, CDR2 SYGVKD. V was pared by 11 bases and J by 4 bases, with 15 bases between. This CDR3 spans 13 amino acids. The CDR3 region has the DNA TGTGCCGTTTCGAAGGGTGAAAATCAGCCCCAGCATTTT. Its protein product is CAVSKGENQPQHF.

The CDR3 coding sequence is TGTGCCAGCAGCTTGGTTCACGGGTCCGAGCAGTACTTC. This gives the protein CASSLVHGSEQYF. The chain has TRBV5-4 and TRBJ2-7; D gene uncertain. Germline loops: CDR1 SGHNT, CDR2 YYREEE (reference sequence). V shed 0 bases and J shed 6 bases, with 10 bases lying between them. The CDR3 is 13 amino acids.

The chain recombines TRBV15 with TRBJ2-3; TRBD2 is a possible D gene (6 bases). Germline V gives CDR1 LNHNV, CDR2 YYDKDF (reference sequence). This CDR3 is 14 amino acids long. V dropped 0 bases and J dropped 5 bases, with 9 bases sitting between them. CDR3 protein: CATSRDKGGDTQYF. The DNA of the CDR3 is TGTGCCACCAGCAGAGATAAGGGAGGAGATACGCAGTATTTT.

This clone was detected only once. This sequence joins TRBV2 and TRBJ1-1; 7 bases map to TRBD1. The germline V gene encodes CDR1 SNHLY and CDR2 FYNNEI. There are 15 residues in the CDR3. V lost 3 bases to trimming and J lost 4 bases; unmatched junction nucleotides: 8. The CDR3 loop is CASSDPTGRGTEAFF. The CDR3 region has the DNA TGTGCCAGCAGTGATCCGACAGGGCGGGGCACTGAAGCTTTCTTT.

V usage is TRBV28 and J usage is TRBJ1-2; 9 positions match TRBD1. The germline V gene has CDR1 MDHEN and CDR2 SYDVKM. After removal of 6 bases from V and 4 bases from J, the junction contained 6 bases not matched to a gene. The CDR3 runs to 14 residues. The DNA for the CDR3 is TGTGCCAGCAGGGGACAGGGATTAGGCTATGGCTACACCTTC. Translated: CASRGQGLGYGYTF.

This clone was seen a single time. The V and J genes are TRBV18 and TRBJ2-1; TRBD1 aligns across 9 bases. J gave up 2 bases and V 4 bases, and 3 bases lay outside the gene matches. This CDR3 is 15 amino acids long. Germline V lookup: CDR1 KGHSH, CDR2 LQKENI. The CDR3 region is CASSQGTGTYNEQFF. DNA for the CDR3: TGTGCCAGCTCACAAGGGACAGGGACCTACAATGAGCAGTTCTTC.

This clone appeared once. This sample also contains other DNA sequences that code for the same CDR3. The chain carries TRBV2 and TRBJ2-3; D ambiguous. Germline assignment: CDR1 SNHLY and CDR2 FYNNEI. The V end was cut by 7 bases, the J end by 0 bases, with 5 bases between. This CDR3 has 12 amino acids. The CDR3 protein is CASKPSTDTQYF. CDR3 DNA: TGTGCCAGCAAGCCTAGCACAGATACGCAGTATTTT.

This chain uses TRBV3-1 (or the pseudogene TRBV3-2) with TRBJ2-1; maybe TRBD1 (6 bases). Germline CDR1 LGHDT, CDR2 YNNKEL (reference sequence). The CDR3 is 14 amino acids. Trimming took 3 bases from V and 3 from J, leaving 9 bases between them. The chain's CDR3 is CASSQAGVYNEQFF. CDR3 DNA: TGTGCCAGCAGCCAGGCAGGGGTCTACAATGAGCAGTTCTTC.

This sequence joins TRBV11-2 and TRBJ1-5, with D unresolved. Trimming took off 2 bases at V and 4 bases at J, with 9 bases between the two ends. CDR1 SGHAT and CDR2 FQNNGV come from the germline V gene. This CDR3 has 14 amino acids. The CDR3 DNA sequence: TGTGCCAGCAGCTTAAGACCGTATAATCAGCCCCAGCATTTT. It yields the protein CASSLRPYNQPQHF.

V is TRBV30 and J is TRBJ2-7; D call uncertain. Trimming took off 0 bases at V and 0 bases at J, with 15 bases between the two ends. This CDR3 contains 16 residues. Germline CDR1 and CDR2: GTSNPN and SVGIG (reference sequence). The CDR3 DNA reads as TGTGCCTGGAGTGTTATAAGGCAGCCAAGCTCCTACGAGCAGTACTTC. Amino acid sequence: CAWSVIRQPSSYEQYF.

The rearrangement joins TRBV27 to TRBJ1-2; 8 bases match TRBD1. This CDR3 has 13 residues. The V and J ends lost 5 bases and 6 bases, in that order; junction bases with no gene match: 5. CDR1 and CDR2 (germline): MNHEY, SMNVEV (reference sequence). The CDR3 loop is CASSATGGDGYTF. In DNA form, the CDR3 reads TGTGCCAGCAGTGCTACAGGGGGTGATGGCTACACCTTC.

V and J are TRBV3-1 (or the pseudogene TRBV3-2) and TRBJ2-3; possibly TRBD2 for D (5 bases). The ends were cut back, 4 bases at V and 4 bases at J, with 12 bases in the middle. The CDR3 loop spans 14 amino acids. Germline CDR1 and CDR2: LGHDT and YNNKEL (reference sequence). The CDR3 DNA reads TGTGCCAGCAGCCCGGACTTAGGGTCAGATACGCAGTATTTT. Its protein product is CASSPDLGSDTQYF.

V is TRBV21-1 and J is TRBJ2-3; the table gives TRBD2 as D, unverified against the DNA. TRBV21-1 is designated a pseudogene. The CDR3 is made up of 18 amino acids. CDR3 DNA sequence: TGTGCCAGCAGCAACACCGACGGACTAGCGGGAGGGGGAGATACGCAGTATTTT. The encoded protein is CASSNTDGLAGGGDTQYF.

The chain's CDR3 is CASQRGSGANVLTF. Here the CDR3 DNA reads TGTGCCAGCCAGCGTGGCTCTGGGGCCAACGTCCTGACTTTC. This chain uses TRBV19 with TRBJ2-6; the D is unclear. The V end was cut by 9 bases, the J end by 0 bases, with 9 bases between. This CDR3 has 14 residues. Germline CDR1 is LNHDA and CDR2 is SQIVND (reference sequence).

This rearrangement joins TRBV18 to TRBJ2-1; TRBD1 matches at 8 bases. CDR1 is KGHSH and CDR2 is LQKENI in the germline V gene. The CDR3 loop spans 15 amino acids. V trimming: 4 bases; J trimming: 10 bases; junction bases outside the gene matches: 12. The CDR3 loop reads CASSLSQGARGEQFF. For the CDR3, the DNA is TGTGCCAGCTCACTTTCTCAGGGGGCCAGAGGGGAGCAGTTCTTC.

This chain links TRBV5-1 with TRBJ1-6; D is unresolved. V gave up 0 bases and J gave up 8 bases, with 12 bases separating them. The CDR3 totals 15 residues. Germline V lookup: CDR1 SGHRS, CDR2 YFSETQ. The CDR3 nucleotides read TGCGCCAGCAGCTTGGTTGCGGGGTCGGATTCACCCCTCCACTTT. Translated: CASSLVAGSDSPLHF.

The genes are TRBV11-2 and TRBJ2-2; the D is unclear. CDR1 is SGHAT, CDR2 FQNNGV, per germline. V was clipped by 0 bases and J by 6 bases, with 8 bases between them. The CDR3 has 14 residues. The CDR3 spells CASSLEPIAGELFF. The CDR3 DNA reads TGTGCCAGCAGCTTAGAGCCTATCGCCGGGGAGCTGTTTTTT. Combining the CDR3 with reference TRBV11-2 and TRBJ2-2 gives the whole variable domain EAGVAQSPRYKIIEKRQSVAFWCNPISGHATLYWYQQILGQGPKLLIQFQNNGVVDDSQLPKDRFSAERLKGVDSTLKIQPAKLEDSAVYLCASSLEPIAGELFFGEGSRLTVL.

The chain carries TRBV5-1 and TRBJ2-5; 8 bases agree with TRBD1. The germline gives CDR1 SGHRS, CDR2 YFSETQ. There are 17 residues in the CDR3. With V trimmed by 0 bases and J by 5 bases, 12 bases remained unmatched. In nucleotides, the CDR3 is TGCGCCAGCAGCTTGGCCCGAGGACAGGGCCCTGGGGAGACCCAGTACTTC. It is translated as CASSLARGQGPGETQYF.